This is a list of T cell receptor beta chains from one sample in a study of read filtering for tumor transcriptome and immune sequencing. One entry per CDR3 protein results from TCRdb running MiXCR on the reads. The profile shows tens of thousands of distinct CDR3 sequences, approximately 18% of them singletons. The source material was a population of CD138-negative cells sorted from bone marrow. All receptors come from a donor at least 40 years old with multiple myeloma. The CDR3 runs from the conserved cysteine through the conserved F or W. D genes are given only for firm matches. Not all rows give a size; the values are once, few, many and, for expanded clones, a class.

>NA|TRBJ1-1|NA|TRBV12-3/TRBV12-4
TGTGCCAGCACTAGGACCCAGGGTTATGGGGACACTGAAGCTTTCTTT
CASTRTQGYGDTEAFF
>few|TRBJ1-2|TRBD1|TRBV28
TGTGCCAGCAGTTCCACAGGGGGCATCGGCTACACCTTC
CASSSTGGIGYTF
>few|TRBJ2-1|NA|TRBV20-1
TGCAGTGCTAGACGTAGTGACGGACCCTCCTACAATGAGCAGTTCTTC
CSARRSDGPSYNEQFF
>medium-sized|TRBJ1-1|NA|TRBV7-9
TGTGCCAGCAGTTATGGGACATCGGAAGCTTTCTTT
CASSYGTSEAFF
>NA|TRBJ2-1|TRBD2|TRBV11-3
TGTGCCAGCAGTTTACGGACTAGCGGAAGCAATGGGCAGTCCTTC
CASSLRTSGSNGQSF
>many|TRBJ2-3|NA|TRBV5-1
TGCGCCAGCAGCTTGGTTCTAGCTCAGAGGGCAGATACGCAGTATTTT
CASSLVLAQRADTQYF
>many|TRBJ2-3|NA|TRBV7-6
TGTGCCAGCAGCTTAAAGATCCAGGGAGAGCTAGGCACAGATACGCAGTATTTT
CASSLKIQGELGTDTQYF
>few|TRBJ1-3|NA|TRBV7-9
TGTGCCAGCAGCTATGGGATCGGAAACACCATATATTTT
CASSYGIGNTIYF
>many|TRBJ2-1|TRBD2|TRBV3-1
TGTGCCAGCAGCCAAGATTTGCCAGCGGGAGGCCACCTGGATGAGCAGTTCTTC
CASSQDLPAGGHLDEQFF
>many|TRBJ2-1|NA|TRBV21-1
TGTGCCAGCAGCAAACGAGACGGGAGGGAGTTTGGGCAGTTCTTC
CASSKRDGREFGQFF
>many|TRBJ1-2|TRBD1|TRBV6-5
TGTGCCAGCAGTGCTCCGGGACAGCTCTATGGCTACACCTTC
CASSAPGQLYGYTF
>NA|TRBJ2-2|TRBD2|TRBV24-1
TGTGCCGCGAGGACTAGCGGAGCGAACACCGGGGAGCTGTTTTTT
CAARTSGANTGELFF
>many|TRBJ1-1|TRBD1|TRBV6-1
TGTGCCAGCAATTCCAGGGGGCAGGACACTGAAGCTTTCTTT
CASNSRGQDTEAFF
>many|TRBJ2-1|TRBD2|TRBV29-1
TGCAGCGCCTTCCTTAGCGGGAGGAAAAATGAGCAGTTCTTC
CSAFLSGRKNEQFF
>many|TRBJ1-1|TRBD1|TRBV20-1
TGCAGTGCCTTCCCGGGACAGGGATCTCTCACTGAAGCTTTCTTT
CSAFPGQGSLTEAFF
>few|TRBJ1-3|TRBD1|TRBV6-5
TGTGCCAGCAGTTACCAGACAGGGCGAGGAAACACCATATATTTT
CASSYQTGRGNTIYF
>NA|TRBJ2-6|TRBD1|TRBV2
TGTGTCAGCAGGGACAGGGGAGTTGGGGCCAACGTCCTGACCTTC
CVSRDRGVGANVLTF
>NA|TRBJ2-7|TRBD1|TRBV20-1
TGCAGTGCTAGTAACAGGGGATACGAGCAGTACTTC
CSASNRGYEQYF
>NA|TRBJ1-6|NA|TRBV12-3/TRBV12-4
TGTGCCAGCAGGGTTACAGGGACCTATAATTCACCCCTCCACTTT
CASRVTGTYNSPLHF
>many|TRBJ1-2|NA|TRBV10-3
TGTGCCATCAGTGAGTCAGGGGATGGCTACACCTTC
CAISESGDGYTF
>many|TRBJ2-3|TRBD2|TRBV20-1
TGCAGTGCTTTACCCGGGACTAGCGGGAGCATCCCGCAGTATTTT
CSALPGTSGSIPQYF
>few|TRBJ2-3|NA|TRBV24-1
TGTGCCACCAGTGCCGACAGCACAGATACGCAGTATTTT
CATSADSTDTQYF
>NA|TRBJ2-5|NA|TRBV5-1
TGCGCCAGCAGCATGCAAGAGACCCAGTACTTC
CASSMQETQYF
>many|TRBJ1-5|NA|TRBV7-2
TGTGCCAGCAGCCGGGGGCAGGTGGGGGCTCAGCCCCAGCATTTT
CASSRGQVGAQPQHF
>many|TRBJ2-3|NA|TRBV20-1
TGCAGTGCTAGAGACGGGAGAACAGATACGCAGTATTTT
CSARDGRTDTQYF
>NA|TRBJ1-1|TRBD1|TRBV9
TGTGCCAGCAGCGCCCAGGGGGACACTGAAGCTTTCTTT
CASSAQGDTEAFF
>few|TRBJ2-2|TRBD2|TRBV24-1
TGTGCCACCAGTGATACCGGGGGGGACGGAACGAACACCGGGGAGCTGTTTTTT
CATSDTGGDGTNTGELFF
>many|TRBJ2-6|NA|TRBV5-1
TGCGCCAGCACCAGGGACCCCTCTGGGGCCAACGTCCTGACTTTC
CASTRDPSGANVLTF
>many|TRBJ2-3|NA|TRBV5-1
TGCGCCAGCAGCTTACTTGAGGATACGCAGTATTTT
CASSLLEDTQYF
>many|TRBJ2-5|NA|TRBV20-1
TGCAGTGCTAGACGGGTGGACCCGGTGGGGACCCAGTACTTC
CSARRVDPVGTQYF
>many|TRBJ2-2|TRBD1|TRBV29-1
TGCAGCGGCGGGACAGGGGGCTACACCGGGGAGCTGTTTTTT
CSGGTGGYTGELFF
>many|TRBJ2-5|NA|TRBV18
TGTGCCAGCTCACCACTTCGGGACCAAGAGACCCAGTACTTC
CASSPLRDQETQYF
>many|TRBJ2-7|NA|TRBV10-3
TGTGCCATCTCTTCGGGCGAATCGTACTACGAGCAGTACTTC
CAISSGESYYEQYF
>NA|TRBJ2-7|TRBD1|TRBV6-6
TGTGCCAGGGGGAAGGATGACAGGGGGGACGAGCAGTACTTC
CARGKDDRGDEQYF
>many|TRBJ2-7|NA|TRBV7-9
TGTGCCAGCAGCTTAGCCGCGGGGACCTCCTACGAGCAGTACTTC
CASSLAAGTSYEQYF
>few|TRBJ1-3|NA|TRBV28
TGTGCCAGCAGCCCTCCGGGACCAGGGTCCAGAAACACCATATATTTT
CASSPPGPGSRNTIYF
>many|TRBJ1-1|NA|TRBV12-3/TRBV12-4
TGTGCCAGCAGTTTGAGCGGTACTGAAGCTTTCTTT
CASSLSGTEAFF
>NA|TRBJ2-6|NA|TRBV5-1
TGCGCCAGCAGCTTGGAGGGGGCTGGGGCCAACGTCCTGACTTTC
CASSLEGAGANVLTF
>many|TRBJ1-2|NA|TRBV7-9
TGTGCCAGCAGCTTAGAGGTGGGGGCTACGGGCTACACCTTC
CASSLEVGATGYTF
>NA|TRBJ2-1|TRBD2|TRBV7-3
TGTGCCAGCAGCTTAAGGACTAGCGGGAGCTCCTACAATGAGCAGTTCTTC
CASSLRTSGSSYNEQFF
>NA|TRBJ2-1|TRBD2|TRBV20-1
TGCAGTGCTCAATCTACTAGCGGAAGTGTCGACCGCAATGAGCAGTTCTTC
CSAQSTSGSVDRNEQFF
>many|TRBJ2-5|TRBD2|TRBV7-9
TGTGCCAGCACCCCGACAGCGGGAGTGACCCTCCCCGAGACCCAGTACTTC
CASTPTAGVTLPETQYF
>many|TRBJ1-1|NA|TRBV28
TGTGCCAGCAGTCCACCAGGGCGGGAGAACACTGAAGCTTTCTTT
CASSPPGRENTEAFF
>many|TRBJ2-3|TRBD2|TRBV7-2
TGTGCCAGCAGCTTAGCGGGAGGGCCGTCAGATACGCAGTATTTT
CASSLAGGPSDTQYF
>many|TRBJ2-2|NA|TRBV11-3
TGTGCCAGCAGCATTACCAGGGCGAACACCGGGGAGCTGTTTTTT
CASSITRANTGELFF
>many|TRBJ2-1|TRBD1|TRBV20-1
TGCAGTGCTTCCACCGGGACAGGGACCTACAATGAGCAGTTCTTC
CSASTGTGTYNEQFF
>many|TRBJ2-5|NA|TRBV6-5
TGTGCCAGCAGCCCCTCGGGGCAGGTGGAGACCCAGTACTTC
CASSPSGQVETQYF
>NA|TRBJ2-1|TRBD2|TRBV3-1
TGTGCCAGCAGCCAATCAAGTTCTAGCGGGAGAGGCGAGCAGTCCTTC
CASSQSSSSGRGEQSF